One sample yielded the 32 T cell receptor beta chains listed below, sequenced in a study of early T cells in non-severe SARS-CoV-2 infection. TCRdb processed the 5' RACE reads anew with MiXCR; each CDR3 protein has one entry. The sample has tens of thousands of distinct CDR3 sequences, 5.7% seen once. The sequenced sample consisted of whole blood. The receptors stem from an adult who was a healthcare worker with PCR-confirmed SARS-CoV-2 infection or an uninfected control (not recorded which).

At least ten counts were recorded for this clonotype. This chain uses TRBV9 with TRBJ2-1, with D perhaps assigned TRBD1 or TRBD2 (5 bases each). The V gene lost 4 bases and the J gene lost 4 bases, with 18 bases spanning the gap. CDR1 and CDR2 from the germline V gene are SGDLS and YYNGEE. This CDR3 is built from 16 residues. The CDR3 coding sequence is TGTGCCAGCAGCCAGCTAGTGGGACCATCGTACAATGAGCAGTTCTTC. Translated, it gives CASSQLVGPSYNEQFF.

This clonotype has a count of ten or more. The chain is built from TRBV5-1 and TRBJ1-5; D gene uncertain. From germline, CDR1 is SGHRS and CDR2 YFSETQ. This CDR3 contains 13 residues. The V and J ends lost 0 bases and 3 bases respectively, with 4 bases between them. CDR3 nucleotides: TGCGCCAGCAGCTTGGGCAACAATCAGCCCCAGCATTTT. Translation gives CASSLGNNQPQHF.

This clonotype was seen only a few times. The chain has TRBV7-3 and TRBJ2-7; tentatively, D is TRBD1 or TRBD2 (5 bases each). This CDR3 is 13 amino acids long. The germline V gene has CDR1 SGHTA and CDR2 FQGTGA. Trimming took off 5 bases at V and 1 base at J, with 9 bases between the two ends. The CDR3 region has the DNA TGTGCCAGCAGCCCCGGGGCGTCCTACGAGCAGTACTTC. Amino acids: CASSPGASYEQYF.

This clonotype was counted ten times or more. This chain links TRBV10-2 with TRBJ2-1, with no clear D. Germline lookup yields CDR1 WSHSY and CDR2 SAAADI. Trimming took 1 base from V and 3 from J, leaving 1 base between them. The CDR3 has 12 residues. The CDR3 loop is CASSEFYNEQFF. The CDR3 DNA reads as TGCGCCAGCAGTGAGTTCTACAATGAGCAGTTCTTC.

This clonotype was found many times. The gene calls are TRBV4-1 and TRBJ2-3; 9 bases are a match to TRBD2. V lost 0 bases to trimming and J lost 7 bases; unmatched junction nucleotides: 8. CDR3 length: 16 residues. The germline V gene has CDR1 MGHRA and CDR2 YSYEKL. The DNA for the CDR3 is TGCGCCAGCAGCCAAGAAATTAGCGGGAGAGGTAATACGCAGTATTTT. It yields the protein CASSQEISGRGNTQYF.

This clonotype was counted many times. The genes are TRBV7-9 and TRBJ1-1, with unresolved D. The V end was cut by 1 base, the J end by 5 bases, with 11 bases between. The CDR3 sequence is 14 residues long. The germline gives CDR1 SEHNR, CDR2 FQNEAQ (reference sequence). DNA of the CDR3: TGTGCCAGCAGCTTAGAGGTAGCGGGAACTGAAGCTTTCTTT. Translating it yields CASSLEVAGTEAFF.

This clonotype was detected ten times or more. V is TRBV9 and J is TRBJ2-2; D may be TRBD2 (5 bases). CDR3 size: 14 residues. CDR1 and CDR2 from the germline V gene are SGDLS and YYNGEE. V lost 6 bases, J lost 3 bases, and 12 bases lay in between. This chain's CDR3 is CASTSGLYTGELFF. In nucleotides, the CDR3 is TGTGCCAGCACCAGCGGTCTTTACACCGGGGAGCTGTTTTTT.

This chain joins TRBV6-5 and TRBJ2-2; no clear D. CDR1 is MNHEY, CDR2 SVGAGI, per germline. V shed 5 bases and J shed 2 bases, with 6 bases lying between them. CDR3 length equals 13 residues. DNA of the CDR3: TGTGCCAGCAGTCTGTTAAACACCGGGGAGCTGTTTTTT. It is translated as CASSLLNTGELFF.

This clonotype was seen ten or more times. The gene calls are TRBV2 and TRBJ2-5; D call uncertain. V gave up 0 bases and J gave up 2 bases, with 7 bases separating them. CDR1 is SNHLY and CDR2 is FYNNEI in the germline V gene. This CDR3 contains 14 residues. The CDR3 bases are TGTGCCAGCAGTGAAGCGACTTTACAAGAGACCCAGTACTTC. It translates to CASSEATLQETQYF.

This chain connects TRBV20-1 to TRBJ1-2, with D maybe TRBD1 (5 bases). V was trimmed by 3 bases and J by 8 bases, leaving 13 bases between them. The CDR3 has 12 amino acids. CDR1 DFQATT and CDR2 SNEGSKA come from the germline V gene (reference sequence). The CDR3 reads CSARGEGGGYTF. The CDR3 DNA reads TGCAGTGCTAGGGGGGAGGGAGGCGGCTACACCTTC.

This clonotype appeared many times. The rearrangement uses TRBV6-2 or TRBV6-3 and TRBJ2-1; D call uncertain. Trimming left V 10 bases short and J 4 bases short, with 8 bases between. There are 11 residues in the CDR3. Germline assignment: CDR1 MNHEY and CDR2 SVGEGT. CDR3 bases: TGTGCCACCAGCGTTTACAATGAGCAGTTCTTC. It is translated as CATSVYNEQFF.

This clonotype was seen repeatedly, ten times or more. This chain uses TRBV7-9 with TRBJ2-7; 9 bases align to TRBD1. CDR3 length: 15 amino acids. After removal of 5 bases from V and 1 base from J, the junction contained 6 bases not matched to a gene. CDR1 is SEHNR and CDR2 is FQNEAQ in the germline V gene (reference sequence). CDR3 sequence (DNA): TGTGCCAGCAGCATTACGGGACAGGGATCCTACGAGCAGTACTTC. As protein: CASSITGQGSYEQYF.

In this sample, this clonotype turned up many times. The CDR3 loop is CASSQDRIGTGGSYEQYF. The CDR3 region has the DNA TGTGCCAGCAGCCAAGATAGGATCGGGACAGGGGGCTCCTACGAGCAGTACTTC. This chain connects TRBV14 to TRBJ2-7, with 11 bases that match TRBD1. V dropped 0 bases and J dropped 0; count of bases not matched to a gene: 7. This CDR3 spans 18 amino acids. Germline CDR1 reads SGHDN; CDR2 reads FVKESK. Full variable domain (outside the CDR3, taken from reference TRBV14 and TRBJ2-7): EAGVTQFPSHSVIEKGQTVTLRCDPISGHDNLYWYRRVMGKEIKFLLHFVKESKQDESGMPNNRFLAERTGGTYSTLKVQPAELEDSGVYFCASSQDRIGTGGSYEQYFGPGTRLTVT.

At least ten counts were recorded for this clonotype. The chain links TRBV9 to TRBJ1-6; D remains ambiguous. The CDR3 contains 14 residues. From germline, CDR1 is SGDLS and CDR2 YYNGEE. V was trimmed by 0 bases and J by 7 bases, leaving 8 bases between them. The CDR3 sequence is CASSVGSENSPLHF. The CDR3 DNA reads TGTGCCAGCAGCGTAGGCAGCGAGAATTCACCCCTCCACTTT.

This clonotype appeared many times. The gene calls are TRBV5-6 and TRBJ2-5, with D perhaps being TRBD1 or TRBD2 (5 bases each). The CDR3 covers 15 residues. The ends were cut back, 4 bases at V and 3 bases at J, with 16 bases in the middle. Germline loops: CDR1 SGHDT, CDR2 YYEEEE. CDR3 residues: CASSIRGQGEETQYF. As DNA, the CDR3 is TGTGCCAGCAGCATTCGGGGCCAAGGGGAAGAGACCCAGTACTTC.

The chain employs TRBV7-9 and TRBJ2-1; D perhaps matches TRBD2 (6 bases). Trimming stripped 4 bases from V and 9 bases from J, with 13 bases between. The CDR3 spans 13 residues. Germline V gives CDR1 SEHNR, CDR2 FQNEAQ (reference sequence). The CDR3 is CASSWDSPGEQFF. In DNA form, the CDR3 reads TGTGCCAGCAGCTGGGACTCACCAGGTGAGCAGTTCTTC. The whole variable domain, remainder taken from reference TRBV7-9 and TRBJ2-1, is DTGVSQNPRHKITKRGQNVTFRCDPISEHNRLYWYRQTLGQGPEFLTYFQNEAQLEKSRLLSDRFSAERPKGSFSTLEIQRTEQGDSAMYLCASSWDSPGEQFFGPGTRLTVL.

This clonotype was seen at least ten times. J is TRBJ2-3 and V is TRBV5-1, with a weak D call TRBD2 (5 bases). The V and J ends lost 0 bases and 4 bases respectively, with 6 bases between them. The CDR3 covers 13 residues. Looked up from germline, CDR1 is SGHRS and CDR2 is YFSETQ. CDR3 residues: CASSLEDSDTQYF. Here the CDR3 DNA reads TGCGCCAGCAGCTTGGAGGACTCAGATACGCAGTATTTT.

This clonotype was picked up many times. The V call is TRBV19, the J call TRBJ1-2, with 7 nucleotides matching TRBD1. This CDR3 contains 14 residues. CDR1 LNHDA and CDR2 SQIVND come from the germline V gene (reference sequence). The junction had 5 bases not matched to a gene; V was cut back by 5 bases and J by 2 bases. CDR3 residues: CASSPGTANYGYTF. CDR3 in DNA: TGTGCCAGTAGTCCGGGGACAGCGAACTATGGCTACACCTTC.

This clonotype came up many times. The rearrangement joins TRBV15 to TRBJ2-5; tentative D call: TRBD2 (5 bases). The CDR3 spans 15 residues. The V end was cut by 2 bases, the J end by 3 bases, with 13 bases between. From germline, CDR1 is LNHNV and CDR2 YYDKDF (reference sequence). CDR3 sequence (DNA): TGTGCCACCAGCAGAAAGAGGGATGGGAAAGAGACCCAGTACTTC. Its protein is CATSRKRDGKETQYF.

This clonotype showed up many times. The chain is built from TRBV4-1 and TRBJ2-5, with D perhaps TRBD2 (5 bases). The CDR3 totals 12 residues. Germline assignment: CDR1 MGHRA and CDR2 YSYEKL. Trimming stripped 4 bases from V and 7 bases from J, with 10 bases between. The CDR3 region has the DNA TGCGCCAGCAGCCTGGCGGCGGGGACCCAGTACTTC. It yields the protein CASSLAAGTQYF.

This clonotype came up many times. The chain employs TRBV6-2 or TRBV6-3 and TRBJ2-1; 8 positions agree with TRBD2. This CDR3 is 20 amino acids long. With V trimmed by 2 bases and J by 5 bases, 20 bases remained unmatched. CDR1 and CDR2 (germline): MNHEY, SVGEGT. CDR3 protein: CASSYRLWASGSGKDNEQFF. Written as DNA, the CDR3 is TGTGCCAGCAGTTACCGCCTTTGGGCTAGCGGGTCGGGTAAGGACAATGAGCAGTTCTTC.

This clonotype is medium-sized by share. V usage is TRBV29-1 and J usage is TRBJ1-1, with a tentative D call TRBD1 (6 bases). Germline CDR1 is SQVTM and CDR2 is ANQGSEA. The germline V and J ends were trimmed by 4 bases and 1 base, with 16 bases remaining between them. CDR3 length: 15 amino acids. CDR3 coding DNA: TGCAGCGTTGCTCAGGGGTTAACCGGGAACACTGAAGCTTTCTTT. Its translation: CSVAQGLTGNTEAFF.

This clonotype has ten or more counts. V gene TRBV7-2 combines with J gene TRBJ1-6; TRBD1 agrees at 9 bases. Germline V CDR1 and CDR2: SGHTA, FQGNSA. This CDR3 region has 17 residues. J lost 7 bases, V lost 1 base, and 8 bases had no gene match. The CDR3 spells CASSLGAEQGANSPLHF. CDR3 DNA sequence: TGTGCCAGCAGCTTAGGCGCGGAACAGGGGGCAAATTCACCCCTCCACTTT.

This clonotype has at least ten counts. The gene calls are TRBV24-1 and TRBJ1-5, with D possibly TRBD1 on 5 matching bases. Germline CDR1 is KGHDR and CDR2 is SFDVKD. The germline V and J ends were trimmed by 7 bases and 1 base, with 10 bases remaining between them. The CDR3 contains 14 residues. The DNA for the CDR3 is TGTGCCACCAGCGTAGAGGGGAGCAATCAGCCCCAGCATTTT. Residues: CATSVEGSNQPQHF.

This clonotype occurred many times. The V and J genes are TRBV6-5 and TRBJ1-1; D unclear. CDR3 length equals 15 residues. Germline CDR1 MNHEY, CDR2 SVGAGI. Trimming removed 0 bases at V and 0 bases at J, with 8 bases between. For the CDR3, the DNA is TGTGCCAGCAGTTACTCTAGGCAGATGAACACTGAAGCTTTCTTT. It translates to CASSYSRQMNTEAFF.

This clonotype was seen more than once but under ten times. J is TRBJ1-1 and V is TRBV28; D unclear. In germline, CDR1 is MDHEN, CDR2 SYDVKM. The CDR3 is 13 amino acids. V was pared by 5 bases and J by 5 bases, with 12 bases between. The CDR3 DNA follows: TGTGCCAGCAGTCCCTCCTACCGGACTGAAGCTTTCTTT. Translating it yields CASSPSYRTEAFF.

This clonotype was detected many times. The J gene is TRBJ2-5, the V gene TRBV20-1; 7 bases line up with TRBD2. Germline CDR1 and CDR2: DFQATT and SNEGSKA (reference sequence). This CDR3 spans 12 amino acids. V dropped 4 bases and J dropped 5; count of bases not matched to a gene: 4. The CDR3 sequence: CSAIVSGETQYF. CDR3 bases: TGCAGTGCTATCGTTAGCGGGGAGACCCAGTACTTC.

The sample holds many counts of this clonotype. This sequence joins TRBV6-1 and TRBJ2-2, with D unresolved. Deletions cut 3 bases from V and 4 bases from J, with 6 bases between. The CDR3 is made up of 13 amino acids. Germline CDR1 and CDR2: MNHNS and SASEGT. CDR3 coding DNA: TGTGCCAGCAGTGAGCGAATCACCGGGGAGCTGTTTTTT. Its protein product is CASSERITGELFF.

This clonotype occurred many times. The rearrangement joins TRBV18 to TRBJ2-1; D ambiguous. Trimming took 6 bases from V and 9 from J, leaving 9 bases between them. Germline CDR1 and CDR2: KGHSH and LQKENI. This CDR3 has 11 amino acids. The CDR3 here is CASSVMSEQFF. The CDR3 coding sequence is TGTGCCAGCTCCGTCATGAGTGAGCAGTTCTTC.

This clonotype was counted at least ten times. The chain uses TRBV5-6 and TRBJ2-2; 7 bases are a match to TRBD2. Unmatched junction bases numbered 1, after V lost 2 bases and J lost 3 bases. Germline assignment: CDR1 SGHDT and CDR2 YYEEEE. This CDR3 contains 14 residues. The CDR3 reads CASSLAGYTGELFF. In DNA, the CDR3 is TGTGCCAGCAGCTTAGCGGGGTACACCGGGGAGCTGTTTTTT.

The chain links TRBV28 to TRBJ1-2, with unresolved D. The CDR3 sequence is 13 residues long. V lost 5 bases and J lost 4, with 11 bases in between. CDR1 is MDHEN, CDR2 SYDVKM, per germline. The DNA for the CDR3 is TGTGCCAGCAGTCCCCGGACGGGCTATGGCTACACCTTC. The encoded protein is CASSPRTGYGYTF.

This clonotype was observed at least ten times. The chain uses TRBV13 and TRBJ2-5; 14 nucleotides align to TRBD2. From germline, CDR1 is PRHDT and CDR2 FYEKMQ (reference sequence). V trimming: 4 bases; J trimming: 2 bases; junction bases outside the gene matches: 6. CDR3 length: 17 amino acids. The CDR3 coding sequence is TGTGCCAGCAGCTCCGGAGGACTAGCGGGAGGTCAAGAGACCCAGTACTTC. It codes for CASSSGGLAGGQETQYF.